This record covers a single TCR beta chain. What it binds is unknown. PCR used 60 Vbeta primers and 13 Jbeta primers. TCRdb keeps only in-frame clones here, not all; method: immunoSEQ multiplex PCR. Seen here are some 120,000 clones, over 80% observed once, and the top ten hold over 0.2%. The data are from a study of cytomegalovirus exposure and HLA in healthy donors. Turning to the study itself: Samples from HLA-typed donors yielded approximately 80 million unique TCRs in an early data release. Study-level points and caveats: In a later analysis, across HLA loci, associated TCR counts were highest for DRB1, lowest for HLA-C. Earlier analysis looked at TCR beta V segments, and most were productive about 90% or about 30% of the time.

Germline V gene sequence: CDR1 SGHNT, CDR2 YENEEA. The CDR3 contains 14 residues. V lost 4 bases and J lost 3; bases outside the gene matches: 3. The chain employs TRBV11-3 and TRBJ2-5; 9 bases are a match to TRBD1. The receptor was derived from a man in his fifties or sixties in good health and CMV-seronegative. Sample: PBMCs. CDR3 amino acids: CASSSDRGEETQYF. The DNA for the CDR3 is TGTGCCAGCAGCTCGGACAGGGGAGAAGAGACCCAGTACTTC.